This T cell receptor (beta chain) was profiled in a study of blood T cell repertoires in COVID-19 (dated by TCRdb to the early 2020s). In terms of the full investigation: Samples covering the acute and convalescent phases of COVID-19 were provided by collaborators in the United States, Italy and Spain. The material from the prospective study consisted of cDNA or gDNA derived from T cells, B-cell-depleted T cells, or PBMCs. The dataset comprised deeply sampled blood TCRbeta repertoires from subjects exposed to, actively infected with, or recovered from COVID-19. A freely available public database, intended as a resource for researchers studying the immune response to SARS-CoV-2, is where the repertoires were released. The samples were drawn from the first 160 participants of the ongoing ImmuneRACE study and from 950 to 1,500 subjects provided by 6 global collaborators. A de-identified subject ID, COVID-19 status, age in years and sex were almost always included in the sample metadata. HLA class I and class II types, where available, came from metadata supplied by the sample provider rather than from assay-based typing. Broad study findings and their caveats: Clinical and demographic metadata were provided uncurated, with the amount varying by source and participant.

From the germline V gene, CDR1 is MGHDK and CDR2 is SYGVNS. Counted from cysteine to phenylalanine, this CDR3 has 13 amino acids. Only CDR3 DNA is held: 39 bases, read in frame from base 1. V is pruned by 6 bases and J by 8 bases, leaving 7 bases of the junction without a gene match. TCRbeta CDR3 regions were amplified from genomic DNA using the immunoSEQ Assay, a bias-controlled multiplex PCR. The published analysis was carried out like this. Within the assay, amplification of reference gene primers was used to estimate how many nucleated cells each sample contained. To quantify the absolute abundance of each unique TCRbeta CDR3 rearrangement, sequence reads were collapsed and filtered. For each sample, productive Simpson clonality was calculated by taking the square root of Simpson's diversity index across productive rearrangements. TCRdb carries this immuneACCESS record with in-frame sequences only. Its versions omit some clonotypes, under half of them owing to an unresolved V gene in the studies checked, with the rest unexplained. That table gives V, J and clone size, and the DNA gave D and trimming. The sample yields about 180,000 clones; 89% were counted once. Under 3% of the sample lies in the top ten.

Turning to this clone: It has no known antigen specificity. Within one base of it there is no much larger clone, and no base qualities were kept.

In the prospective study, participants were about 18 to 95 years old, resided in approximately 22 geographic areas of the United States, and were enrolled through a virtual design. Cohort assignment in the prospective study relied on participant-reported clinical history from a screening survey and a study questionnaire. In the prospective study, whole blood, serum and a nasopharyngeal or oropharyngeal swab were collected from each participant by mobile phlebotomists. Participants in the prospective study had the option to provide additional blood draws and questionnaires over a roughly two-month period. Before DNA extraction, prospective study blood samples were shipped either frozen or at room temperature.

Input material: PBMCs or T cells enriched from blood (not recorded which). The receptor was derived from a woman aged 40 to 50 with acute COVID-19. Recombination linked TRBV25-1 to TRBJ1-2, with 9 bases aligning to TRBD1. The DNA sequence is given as TGTGCCAGCAGCATCGGGACAGGGAGCGGCTACACCTTC. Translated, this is CASSIGTGSGYTF.